The entry below gives a single T cell receptor beta chain sequence along with its context. What it binds is not known. The V end lost 5 bases, the J end lost 6 bases, and 22 bases lay between the germline ends. Looked up from germline, CDR1 is PRHDT and CDR2 is FYEKMQ (reference sequence). The CDR3 covers 16 residues. The sample belongs to a study of shared clonotypes between healthy human individuals. Points from the study as a whole: Sharing of clonotypes among donors was expected to vary with sequencing depth.

Using ten immunoSEQ deep assay plates, investigators sequenced unsorted PBMC DNA. In the original workflow: Filtering differed for immunoSEQ, which gave only junction sequences without quality scores. Libraries were prepared by immunoSEQ multiplex PCR; TCRdb keeps only in-frame clonotypes and omits some of them. V, J and clone size were drawn from that table, and D and trimming were deduced from the DNA. In the table there are approximately 500,000 clones, almost 80% of which are singletons. Approximately 90 million PBMCs went into genomic DNA for unsorted samples. The chain recombines TRBV13 with TRBJ1-2, with D tentatively TRBD1 (5 bases). This clonotype originated in a woman between 40 and 55 years old in good health. Some clones in this sample may be carry-over from other donors' samples. The material sequenced was PBMCs. Written as DNA, the CDR3 is TGTGCCAGCAGCCTCCTCCTGGGGGGGTCGAGTCATGGCTACACCTTC. Protein product: CASSLLLGGSSHGYTF.